This TCR beta chain was identified during a study of cytomegalovirus exposure and HLA in healthy donors. For the study at large: Earlier findings included 90 million to 120 million unique TCR beta sequences obtained from 150 million to 200 million T cells. General study findings and limits: Analyzed later, most CMV-associated TCR beta chains appeared HLA-restricted. As was reported, the classifier diagnosed cytomegalovirus status with high specificity and sensitivity. Investigators reported 150 to 200 TCR beta chains as tied to cytomegalovirus.

PCR employed 60 Vbeta and 13 Jbeta primers. The method was immunoSEQ multiplex PCR; TCRdb's version includes in-frame clones alone and lacks a portion of them. The sample contains roughly 120,000 clones, around 82% of which appear only once. Turning to this clone: The antigen remains undetermined.

In germline, CDR1 is SGDLS, CDR2 YYNGEE. CDR3 length: 15 residues. V was cut by 0 bases and J by 0 bases, with 7 bases left in between. The chain links TRBV9 to TRBJ1-5; unclear D gene. The source of this sequence is a male donor in good health and CMV-seropositive. Sequenced sample: PBMCs. CDR3 nucleotides: TGTGCCAGCAGCGTAGATCCTTCTAGCAATCAGCCCCAGCATTTT. Amino acid sequence: CASSVDPSSNQPQHF.